This T cell receptor (beta chain) comes out of a study of T cell changes during pregnancy in multiple sclerosis. The CDR3 contains 15 residues. Trimming pared 1 base from V and 0 bases from J, leaving 9 bases between. The germline CDR1 and CDR2 sequences are SGHNT and YYREEE (reference sequence). Method: immunoSEQ multiplex PCR; TCRdb's copy keeps in-frame clones and lacks some. The table lists about 57,000 clones, about 89% of them singletons. Source: peripheral blood, taken after pregnancy. The chain is built from TRBV5-4 and TRBJ2-3, with D hard to call. This receptor was obtained from a female donor with multiple sclerosis, enrolled in a pregnancy study. The CDR3 reads CASSLYLSSTDTQYF. Written as DNA, the CDR3 is TGTGCCAGCAGCTTGTATCTGTCTAGCACAGATACGCAGTATTTT.